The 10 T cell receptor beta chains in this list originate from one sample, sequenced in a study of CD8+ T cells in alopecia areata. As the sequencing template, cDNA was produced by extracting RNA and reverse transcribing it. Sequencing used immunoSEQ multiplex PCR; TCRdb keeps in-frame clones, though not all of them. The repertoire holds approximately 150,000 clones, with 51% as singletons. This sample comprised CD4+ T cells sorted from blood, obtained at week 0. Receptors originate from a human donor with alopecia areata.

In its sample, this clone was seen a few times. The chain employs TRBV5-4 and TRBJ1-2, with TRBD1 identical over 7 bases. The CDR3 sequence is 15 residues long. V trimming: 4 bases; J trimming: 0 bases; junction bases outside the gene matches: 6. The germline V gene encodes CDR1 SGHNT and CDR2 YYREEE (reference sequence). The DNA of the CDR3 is TGTGCCAGCAGCGGTCCGGGACAGCCTAACTATGGCTACACCTTC. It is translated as CASSGPGQPNYGYTF.

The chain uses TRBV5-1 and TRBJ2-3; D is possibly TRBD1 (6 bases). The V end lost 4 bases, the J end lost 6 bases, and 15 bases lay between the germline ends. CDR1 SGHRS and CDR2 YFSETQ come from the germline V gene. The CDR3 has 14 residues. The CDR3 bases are TGCGCCAGCAGCCTAATGCAGGGGACCGATACGCAGTATTTT. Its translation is CASSLMQGTDTQYF.

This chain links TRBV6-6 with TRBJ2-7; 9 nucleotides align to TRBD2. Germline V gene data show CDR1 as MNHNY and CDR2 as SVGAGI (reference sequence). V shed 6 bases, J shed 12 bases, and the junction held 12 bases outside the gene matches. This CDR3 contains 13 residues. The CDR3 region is CASSRGGGLAAYF. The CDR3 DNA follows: TGTGCCAGCAGCCGCGGGGGGGGGCTAGCGGCGTACTTC.

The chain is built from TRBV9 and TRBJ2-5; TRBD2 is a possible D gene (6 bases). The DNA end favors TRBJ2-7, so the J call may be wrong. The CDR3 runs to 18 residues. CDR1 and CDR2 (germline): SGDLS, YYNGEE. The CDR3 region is CASSVESGDFFGSYEQYF. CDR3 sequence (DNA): TGTGCCAGCAGCGTAGAGTCCGGGGACTTCTTCGGATCCTACGAGCAGTACTTC.

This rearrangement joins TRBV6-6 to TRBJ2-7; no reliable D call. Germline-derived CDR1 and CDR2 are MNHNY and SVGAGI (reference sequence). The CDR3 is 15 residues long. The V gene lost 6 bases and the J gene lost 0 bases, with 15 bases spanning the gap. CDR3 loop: CASSQYGLSSYEQYF. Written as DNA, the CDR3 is TGTGCCAGCAGCCAATACGGGCTGAGCTCCTACGAGCAGTACTTC.

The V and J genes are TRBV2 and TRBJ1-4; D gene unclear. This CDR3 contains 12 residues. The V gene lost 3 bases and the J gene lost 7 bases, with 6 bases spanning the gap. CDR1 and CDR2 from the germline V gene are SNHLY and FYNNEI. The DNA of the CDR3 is TGTGCCAGCAGTGACCGTGGTGAAAAACTGTTTTTT. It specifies CASSDRGEKLFF.

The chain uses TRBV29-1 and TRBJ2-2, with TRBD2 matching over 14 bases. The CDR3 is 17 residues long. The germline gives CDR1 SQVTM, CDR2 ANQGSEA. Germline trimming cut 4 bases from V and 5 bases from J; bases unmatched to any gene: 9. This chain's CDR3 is CSVGVGLAGGGTGELFF. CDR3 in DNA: TGCAGCGTTGGCGTAGGACTAGCGGGAGGAGGAACCGGGGAGCTGTTTTTT.

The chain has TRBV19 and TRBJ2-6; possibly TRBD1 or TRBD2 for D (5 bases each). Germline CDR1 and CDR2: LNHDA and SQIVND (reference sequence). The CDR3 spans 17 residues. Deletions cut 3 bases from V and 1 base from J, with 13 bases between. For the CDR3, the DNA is TGTGCCAGTAGTATGGCTCGGGGCGCTTCTGGGGCCAACGTCCTGACTTTC. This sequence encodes CASSMARGASGANVLTF.

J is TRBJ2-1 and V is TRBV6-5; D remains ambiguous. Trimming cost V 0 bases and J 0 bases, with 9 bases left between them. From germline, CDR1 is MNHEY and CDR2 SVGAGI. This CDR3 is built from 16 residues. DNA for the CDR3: TGTGCCAGCAGTTACTCGGGCGGCCACTCCTACAATGAGCAGTTCTTC. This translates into CASSYSGGHSYNEQFF.

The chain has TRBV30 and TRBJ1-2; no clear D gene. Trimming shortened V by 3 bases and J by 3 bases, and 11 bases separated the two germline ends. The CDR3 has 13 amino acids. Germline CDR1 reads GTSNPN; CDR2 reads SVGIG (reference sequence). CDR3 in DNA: TGTGCCTGGAGAAGTGCAGGCGACTATGGCTACACCTTC. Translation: CAWRSAGDYGYTF. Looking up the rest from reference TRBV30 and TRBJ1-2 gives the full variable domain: SQTIHQWPATLVQPVGSPLSLECTVEGTSNPNLYWYRQAAGRGLQLLFYSVGIGQISSEVPQNLSASRPQDRQFILSSKKLLLSDSGFYLCAWRSAGDYGYTFGSGTRLTVV.